The clone carrying this T cell receptor beta chain came up many times. Its antigen remains unidentified. RNA transcripts provided the source from which TCR beta CDR3 regions were amplified. RT-PCR in the first round (using the HTBI primer set) targeted the TCR CDR3. TCRdb re-called the multiplex PCR reads through MiXCR, storing one row per CDR3 protein. This sample has roughly 500,000 distinct CDR3 sequences, with 40% to 55% found just once. This sample was taken from a study of T cells in Graves' hyperthyroidism and ophthalmopathy. General observations from the study: Stable hyperthyroidism was told apart from ophthalmopathy by a model built on 13 V-J features.

Lactation, pregnancy, other autoimmune disease or uncontrolled infection excluded patients. Each diagnosis was grounded in clinical symptoms, serum thyroxine and TRAb, thyroid ultrasound, and orbital computed tomography. The germline CDR1 and CDR2 sequences are SGHRS and YFSETQ. The CDR3 totals 14 residues. The V end was cut by 4 bases, the J end by 3 bases, with 14 bases between. The sample consisted of peripheral blood or thyroid tissue (not recorded which). The clonotype originates from an adult woman with Graves' disease, either hyperthyroidism or ophthalmopathy (not recorded which). This chain links TRBV5-1 with TRBJ2-7; D gene ambiguous. CDR3 sequence: CASSIQTSLYEQYF. CDR3 bases: TGCGCCAGCAGCATCCAGACGTCTCTCTACGAGCAGTACTTC.